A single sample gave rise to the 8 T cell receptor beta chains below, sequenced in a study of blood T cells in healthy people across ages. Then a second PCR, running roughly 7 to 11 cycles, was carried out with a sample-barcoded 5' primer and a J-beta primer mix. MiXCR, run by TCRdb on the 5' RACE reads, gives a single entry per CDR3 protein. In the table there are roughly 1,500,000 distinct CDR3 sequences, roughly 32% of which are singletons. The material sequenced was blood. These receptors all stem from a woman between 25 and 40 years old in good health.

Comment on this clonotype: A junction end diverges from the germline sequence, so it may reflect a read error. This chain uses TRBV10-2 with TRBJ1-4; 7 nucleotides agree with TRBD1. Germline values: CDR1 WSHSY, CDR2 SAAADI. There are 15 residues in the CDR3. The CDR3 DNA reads TGCGCCGGCAGTGAGTACGCAGGGGGTGGAGAAAAACTGTTTTTT. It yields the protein CAGSEYAGGGEKLFF.

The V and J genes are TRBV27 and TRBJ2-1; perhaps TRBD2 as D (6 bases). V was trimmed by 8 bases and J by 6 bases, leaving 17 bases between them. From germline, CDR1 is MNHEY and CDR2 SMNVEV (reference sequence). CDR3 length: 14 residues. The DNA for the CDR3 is TGTGCCAGCCTCAGCCGGGGGTGGTCCAATGAGCAGTTCTTC. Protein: CASLSRGWSNEQFF.

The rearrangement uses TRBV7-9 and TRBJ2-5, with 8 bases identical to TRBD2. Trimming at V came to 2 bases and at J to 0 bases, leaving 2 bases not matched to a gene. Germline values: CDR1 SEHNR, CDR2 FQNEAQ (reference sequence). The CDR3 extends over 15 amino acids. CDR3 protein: CASSLPGGYQETQYF. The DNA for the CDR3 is TGTGCCAGCAGCTTACCGGGGGGGTACCAAGAGACCCAGTACTTC.

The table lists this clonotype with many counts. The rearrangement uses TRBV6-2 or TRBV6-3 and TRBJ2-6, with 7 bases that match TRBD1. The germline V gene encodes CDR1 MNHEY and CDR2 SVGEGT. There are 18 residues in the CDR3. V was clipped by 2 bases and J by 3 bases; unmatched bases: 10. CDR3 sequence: CASSYTRQGSNGANVLTF. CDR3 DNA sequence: TGTGCCAGCAGTTACACACGACAGGGCTCCAATGGGGCCAACGTCCTGACTTTC.

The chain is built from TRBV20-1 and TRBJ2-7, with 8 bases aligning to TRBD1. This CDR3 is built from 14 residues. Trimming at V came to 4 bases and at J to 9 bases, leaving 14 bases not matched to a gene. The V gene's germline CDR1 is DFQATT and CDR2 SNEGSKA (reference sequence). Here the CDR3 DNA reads TGCAGTGCTACCACCGGGACAGGTCAGGGTCGGCAGTACTTC. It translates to CSATTGTGQGRQYF.

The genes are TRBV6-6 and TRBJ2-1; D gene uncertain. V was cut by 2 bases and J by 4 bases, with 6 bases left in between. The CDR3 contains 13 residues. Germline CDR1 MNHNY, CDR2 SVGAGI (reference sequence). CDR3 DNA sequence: TGTGCCAGCAGTTACGGGAAGTACAATGAGCAGTTCTTC. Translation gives CASSYGKYNEQFF.

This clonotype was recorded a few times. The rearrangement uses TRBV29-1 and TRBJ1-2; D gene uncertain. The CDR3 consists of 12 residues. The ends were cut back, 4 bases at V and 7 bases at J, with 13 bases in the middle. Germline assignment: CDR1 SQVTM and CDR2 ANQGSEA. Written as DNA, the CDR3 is TGCAGCGTTGCCGGGTTGGTAGTTGGCTACACCTTC. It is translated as CSVAGLVVGYTF.

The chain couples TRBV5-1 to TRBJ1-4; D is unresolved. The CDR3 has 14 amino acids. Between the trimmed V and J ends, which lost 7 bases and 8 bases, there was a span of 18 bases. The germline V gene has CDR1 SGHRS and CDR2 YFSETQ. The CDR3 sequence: CASPPAGASEKLFF. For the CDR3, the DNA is TGCGCCAGCCCCCCGGCGGGAGCAAGCGAAAAACTGTTTTTT.